The clone carrying this T cell receptor beta chain was seen a single time. Its target is unknown. This entry is derived from a study of cytomegalovirus exposure and HLA in healthy donors. The CDR3 runs to 16 residues. CDR1 SNHLY and CDR2 FYNNEI come from the germline V gene. V lost 1 base, J lost 2 bases, and 12 bases lay in between. Whole-study results and caveats: With high specificity and sensitivity, the classifier reportedly diagnosed cytomegalovirus status.

Sequenced by immunoSEQ multiplex PCR; TCRdb stores in-frame clones only, minus some. This sample has 150,000 to 200,000 clones; roughly 82% occur once, and the top ten carry roughly 1.5%. The donors were members of the validation cohort, which comprised 90 to 150 subjects and was separate from the first cohort of 600 to 850 subjects. The sequence derives from a young woman in good health and CMV-seronegative. The chain combines TRBV2 with TRBJ1-5; TRBD1 is a possible D gene (5 bases). Sample: PBMCs. The CDR3 region is CASSEGQPFGNQPQHF. CDR3 bases: TGTGCCAGCAGTGAAGGACAGCCTTTTGGCAATCAGCCCCAGCATTTT.